The sequence of this T cell receptor beta chain was determined in a study of OX40 agonist ivuxolimab in advanced cancers. Background on the study: Dose-escalation cases comprised hepatocellular carcinoma, melanoma, renal cell or head and neck cancer.

Profiled with immunoSEQ multiplex PCR; TCRdb holds only in-frame clones, not every one. The sample consists of 52,000 or so clones, 84% of them appearing once. Details on this clone: Its antigen is not known.

There are 17 residues in the CDR3. V shed 1 base, J shed 0 bases, and the junction held 6 bases outside the gene matches. Per the germline V gene, CDR1 is LNHDA and CDR2 is SQIVND (reference sequence). Broader study findings: Partly responding patients at 0.1-3.0 mg/kg showed some of the smallest clonal expansion.

With autoimmune disease history or systemic immunosuppression, patients were excluded. Baseline, cycle 4 day 1, and cycle 7 day 1 were the blood sampling points. The sequencing used CD4+ or CD8+ T cells sorted from blood, collected in a trial of the OX40 agonist ivuxolimab. V and J are TRBV19 and TRBJ1-3; 7 bases are a match to TRBD1. This TCR was sampled from an adult with an advanced solid tumor such as melanoma, head and neck, liver or kidney cancer. CDR3 protein: CASSIGDRFLSGNTIYF. As DNA, the CDR3 is TGTGCCAGTAGTATAGGGGACAGATTTCTCTCTGGAAACACCATATATTTT. The whole variable domain, remainder taken from reference TRBV19 and TRBJ1-3, is DGGITQSPKYLFRKEGQNVTLSCEQNLNHDAMYWYRQDPGQGLRLIYYSQIVNDFQKGDIAEGYSVSREKKESFPLTVTSAQKNPTAFYLCASSIGDRFLSGNTIYFGEGSWLTVV.